Below are 9 T cell receptor beta chains sequenced from a single sample in a study of human T cells and chemical hapten exposure. The time point was: patch test 1, 2 weeks after DPC sensitization. Treatment defined: therapeutic diphenylcyclopropenone sensitization with weekly scalp DPC. TCRdb fed the RACE reads into MiXCR, producing one record per CDR3 protein. The top ten clones hold 2% to 2.5% of a sample with around 380,000 distinct CDR3 sequences, roughly 4.8% of them seen once. The sample here was whole blood, taken in connection with sensitization to the hapten diphenylcyclopropenone (DPC). Receptor source: a woman aged 45-65 years with alopecia areata. Some clones in this sample may be carry-over from other donors' samples.

CDR3 DNA: TGTGCCAGCAGCAAAGGGACAGGGGCTAACTATGGCTACACCTTC. Its protein is CASSKGTGANYGYTF. The chain is built from TRBV21-1 and TRBJ1-2; the tabulated D call, TRBD1, remains unverified against the DNA. TRBV21-1 is a recognized pseudogene. The CDR3 contains 15 residues.

Only a few counts were recorded for this clonotype. V is TRBV29-1 and J is TRBJ2-3; 7 bases are a match to TRBD1. The germline V gene encodes CDR1 SQVTM and CDR2 ANQGSEA. The CDR3 loop spans 15 amino acids. V was clipped by 4 bases and J by 0 bases; unmatched bases: 7. In DNA form, the CDR3 reads TGCAGCGTTGTAAGAGGACAGGCGAGCACAGATACGCAGTATTTT. Protein: CSVVRGQASTDTQYF.

This chain links TRBV7-9 with TRBJ2-7, with D unresolved. Trimming cost V 2 bases and J 2 bases, with 4 bases left between them. This CDR3 is 12 amino acids long. CDR1 and CDR2 (germline): SEHNR, FQNEAQ (reference sequence). The CDR3 region is CASSLRAYEQYF. CDR3 in DNA: TGTGCCAGCAGCTTACGAGCCTACGAGCAGTACTTC.

This chain connects TRBV7-8 to TRBJ2-5, with a weak D call TRBD1 (6 bases). The CDR3 runs to 15 residues. CDR1 and CDR2 from the germline V gene are SGHVS and FQNEAQ. V was cut by 1 base and J by 5 bases, with 14 bases left in between. The DNA for the CDR3 is TGTGCCAGCAGCTTAGGTGCAGGGGTTTTTGAGACCCAGTACTTC. It yields the protein CASSLGAGVFETQYF.

This clonotype was seen more than once but under ten times. The chain combines TRBV20-1 with TRBJ2-2; D remains unclear. Germline lookup yields CDR1 DFQATT and CDR2 SNEGSKA (reference sequence). V dropped 0 bases and J dropped 0 bases, with 8 bases sitting between them. The CDR3 loop spans 15 amino acids. CDR3 DNA sequence: TGCAGTGCTAGAGACCCAGGATCGAACACCGGGGAGCTGTTTTTT. Protein product: CSARDPGSNTGELFF.

This clonotype occurred a few times. The V gene is TRBV20-1, the J gene TRBJ2-3, with 9 bases aligning to TRBD1. V dropped 6 bases and J dropped 0; count of bases not matched to a gene: 13. From germline, CDR1 is DFQATT and CDR2 SNEGSKA (reference sequence). The CDR3 length is 17 residues. CDR3: CSARTGAPNRSTDTQYF. The CDR3 DNA sequence: TGCAGTGCCCGGACAGGGGCTCCGAACCGAAGCACAGATACGCAGTATTTT.

This clonotype occurred many times. The V call is TRBV29-1, the J call TRBJ1-2; tentative D call: TRBD1 (5 bases). The V end lost 3 bases, the J end lost 8 bases, and 10 bases lay between the germline ends. The CDR3 length is 11 residues. The germline CDR1 and CDR2 sequences are SQVTM and ANQGSEA. The CDR3 DNA sequence: TGCAGCGTTGACAAGGGGTTCGGCTACACCTTC. Its protein is CSVDKGFGYTF. Using reference TRBV29-1 and TRBJ1-2 for the parts outside the CDR3, the full variable domain is SAVISQKPSRDICQRGTSLTIQCQVDSQVTMMFWYRQQPGQSLTLIATANQGSEATYESGFVIDKFPISRPNLTFSTLTVSNMSPEDSSIYLCSVDKGFGYTFGSGTRLTVV.

This clonotype was seen ten or more times. The chain employs TRBV4-1 and TRBJ1-4; TRBD1 matches 8 bases. The V gene end was trimmed by 0 bases and the J gene end by 8 bases; junction bases not matched to a gene: 5. CDR3 length equals 15 residues. CDR1 MGHRA and CDR2 YSYEKL come from the germline V gene. This CDR3 is CASSQEDRETEKLFF. DNA of the CDR3: TGCGCCAGCAGCCAAGAGGACAGGGAGACCGAAAAACTGTTTTTT.

The chain carries TRBV18 and TRBJ1-1; 7 nucleotides align to TRBD1. V shed 6 bases and J 10 bases; nucleotides not matched to a gene: 14. CDR3 size: 14 residues. Germline V lookup: CDR1 KGHSH, CDR2 LQKENI. In DNA form, the CDR3 reads TGTGCCAGCTCCCCTCGCGGGACAGAACGAGGAGCTTTCTTT. Residues: CASSPRGTERGAFF.